These 9 T cell receptor beta chains originate from one sample sequenced in a study of T cells in Graves' hyperthyroidism and ophthalmopathy. RNA transcripts were the template for amplifying TCR beta CDR3 regions. The TCR CDR3 was amplified in a first-round RT-PCR using the HTBI primer set. MiXCR, applied by TCRdb to the multiplex PCR reads, yields one record per CDR3 protein. The sample records around 350,000 distinct CDR3 sequences, over 15% being singletons. Source material: blood. The receptors were gathered from a woman under 30 with Graves' hyperthyroidism.

This clonotype was recorded at least ten times. The chain combines TRBV20-1 with TRBJ1-5; D possibly corresponds to TRBD1 (5 bases). The germline CDR1 and CDR2 sequences are DFQATT and SNEGSKA (reference sequence). The CDR3 has 16 residues. V was clipped by 3 bases and J by 3 bases, with 18 bases between them. The CDR3 loop reads CSARDFSEGDNQPQHF. CDR3 bases: TGCAGTGCTAGGGACTTTTCCGAAGGGGACAATCAGCCCCAGCATTTT.

This clonotype was recorded many times. One end of the junction varies from germline; a read error may be responsible. The gene calls are TRBV3-1 and TRBJ2-5; the D gene is possibly TRBD2 (8 bases). The CDR3 runs 16 residues. The germline V gene has CDR1 LGHDT and CDR2 YNNKEL (reference sequence). The CDR3 here is CATSRLATGYQETQYF. The DNA of the CDR3 is TGTGCCACCAGCAGACTAGCGACAGGGTACCAAGAGACCCAGTACTTC.

The sample holds many counts of this clonotype. The J gene is TRBJ2-3, the V gene TRBV6-4; D is uncertain. The V gene lost 8 bases and the J gene lost 2 bases, with 11 bases spanning the gap. Per the germline V gene, CDR1 is MRHNA and CDR2 is SNTAGT. The CDR3 is 13 residues long. The DNA of the CDR3 is TGTGCCAGCTCCCGAGCCTTCACAGATACGCAGTATTTT. Its protein is CASSRAFTDTQYF.

Ten or more counts support this clonotype. Here the CDR3 reads CASSIEIRDQPQHF. The CDR3 DNA is TGTGCCAGTAGTATAGAAATCAGAGATCAGCCCCAGCATTTT. This chain links TRBV19 with TRBJ1-5, with D uncertain. CDR1 is LNHDA, CDR2 SQIVND, per germline (reference sequence). Trimming removed 0 bases at V and 5 bases at J, with 8 bases between. CDR3 length: 14 residues.

This clonotype has ten or more counts. The chain combines TRBV29-1 with TRBJ1-1; possibly TRBD1 for D (5 bases). The germline V gene encodes CDR1 SQVTM and CDR2 ANQGSEA. The CDR3 contains 12 residues. The CDR3 nucleotides are TGCGGAAGCGTAAGGGGTGACACTGAAGCTTTCTTT. This sequence encodes CGSVRGDTEAFF.

The genes are TRBV5-6 and TRBJ2-7; the D gene is possibly TRBD2 (6 bases). The germline CDR1 and CDR2 sequences are SGHDT and YYEEEE. V was pared by 4 bases and J by 3 bases, with 20 bases between. CDR3 length: 16 residues. The CDR3 sequence is CASSAVRRGGIYEQYF. For the CDR3, the DNA is TGTGCCAGCAGCGCCGTGCGGCGGGGTGGGATCTACGAGCAGTACTTC.

The V call is TRBV12-3 or TRBV12-4, the J call TRBJ2-7; a possible D gene is TRBD2 (6 bases). This CDR3 contains 16 residues. V lost 0 bases, J lost 4 bases, and 16 bases lay in between. DNA of the CDR3: TGTGCCAGCAGTTTAGCGTTTGGGGGACTCGAATACGAGCAGTACTTC. This translates into CASSLAFGGLEYEQYF.

The rearrangement joins TRBV2 to TRBJ1-5; D gene ambiguous. Trimming removed 6 bases at V and 7 bases at J, with 16 bases between. Germline V gene lookup returns CDR1 SNHLY and CDR2 FYNNEI. The CDR3 extends over 14 amino acids. CDR3 in amino acids: CASSAGFAPQPQHF. DNA for the CDR3: TGTGCCAGCAGCGCTGGATTCGCGCCGCAGCCCCAGCATTTT.

This clonotype came up many times. V and J are TRBV20-1 and TRBJ1-5; D ambiguous. Germline V gives CDR1 DFQATT, CDR2 SNEGSKA (reference sequence). The CDR3 is 13 amino acids. With 6 bases removed from V and 5 bases from J, the gap between germline ends came to 14 bases. CDR3 sequence reads: CSATTTDYQPQHF. The DNA of the CDR3 is TGCAGTGCGACTACTACAGACTATCAGCCCCAGCATTTT.